Given below is one T cell receptor beta chain in context. Its cognate antigen has yet to be identified. No quality values exist for individual bases; no much larger clone is one base distant. Amplification of TCR beta CDR3 regions was carried out from RNA transcripts. The first round of RT-PCR for the TCR CDR3 was performed with the HTBI primer set and the Qiagen OneStep RT-PCR kit. Libraries were constructed in a second round of multiplex PCR, after which size selection and purification were carried out. Paired-end sequencing of the libraries was performed with 100 bp reads on an Illumina HiSeq2000. Under the source paper's analysis protocol: SOAPnuke was used to process the raw data, throwing out any read that contained adapters or uncalled bases, had a mean Phred below 15, or lacked an exact constant-primer or identifier match. COPE v1.2.5 was used to merge the high-quality paired reads, and each unique nucleotide sequence was defined as a clonotype. MiTCR v1.1 was used to align the clonotypes against IMGT TRBV, TRBD and TRBJ reference segments. The analysis included only V-J combinations with a frequency above 0.0001, which together covered 98% to 99.2% of the repertoires. A TCS score was defined as the ratio of F50 (clonal expansion) to E x V (chaos), with BLOSUM62-based TCRdist applied between CDR3 peptides within each V-J. Welch's t-statistics and random forest reduced roughly 540 V-J features to about 13, which were used in a naive Bayes classifier (R e1071). TCRdb trimmed public reads at Q25 via fastp, called clones via MiXCR and kept in-frame beta chains. Every CDR3 protein is listed once, alongside the most common genes and DNA of its rows. The V and J calls reflect TCRdb's pipeline rather than the authors' work. Across this sample there are hundreds of thousands of distinct CDR3 sequences, with roughly 25% seen only once. The top ten clones comprise around 79% of the sample.

Trimming removed 5 bases from V and 7 bases from J, leaving 14 bases between the germline ends. The CDR3 contains 14 residues, cysteine and phenylalanine counted. Only the CDR3 DNA is retained, 42 bases long and in frame from the first base. The germline V gene sets CDR1 to SGHVS and CDR2 to FNYEAQ. Graves' hyperthyroidism was defined as stable when no progression to ophthalmopathy occurred over 18 months of follow-up. Hyperthyroidism patients were aged 18 to 65 years and newly diagnosed, with disease duration of less than 2 months. The study excluded patients with uncontrolled infections, other autoimmune diseases, pregnancy or lactation. Diagnoses relied on clinical symptoms, serum thyroxine and TRAb, thyroid ultrasound and orbital computed tomography. PBMCs were isolated from approximately 10 ml of fresh peripheral blood by Ficoll-Paque density gradient centrifugation. Total RNA was extracted with Trizol reagent, and quality was checked on an Agilent 2100 Bioanalyzer.

The data are from a study of T cells in Graves' hyperthyroidism and ophthalmopathy (dated by TCRdb to between 2018 and 2020). Turning to the overall study: Peripheral blood was collected at initial diagnosis, before any treatment. To identify TCR V-J signatures that set the groups apart, the researchers used a discovery cohort of about a hundred patients, made up of 40 to 45 with Graves' ophthalmopathy and about 60 with stable Graves' hyperthyroidism. An independent validation cohort of 18 to 20 hyperthyroidism patients and over 15 patients who later progressed to ophthalmopathy tested prospective prediction of ophthalmopathy. The approximately 98 discovery patients were randomly divided into training and test sets at a 7:3 ratio. In about 6 Graves' hyperthyroidism patients, the study also compared T-cell repertoires from thyroid tissue with T-cell repertoires from blood. Once sampling was done, hyperthyroidism patients were given methimazole at a starting dose of 30 mg daily, whereas ophthalmopathy patients were given high-dose intravenous methylprednisolone. According to the paper, TCR Vbeta CDR3 sequencing was carried out on approximately 140 peripheral blood samples, which came from under 50 ophthalmopathy, approximately 72 hyperthyroidism and roughly 17 progressor patients. Overall results and qualifications from the work: A 13 V-J signature model separated ophthalmopathy from stable hyperthyroidism, with approximately 87% sensitivity and roughly 84% specificity in cross-validation and 80%/75% in testing. Most expanded thyroid clonotypes (frequency above 0.001) were also detected in blood, a finding suggesting that blood repertoires may reflect thyroid immune responses. During validation, the model predicted progression to ophthalmopathy a median of approximately six months ahead of onset, with around 71% sensitivity and more than 72% specificity. No statistical method was used to set the sample size in advance, and investigators knew the group allocation.

The TCR was taken from a man in his fifties with Graves' hyperthyroidism. Sequencing was done on a sample of blood. The sequence is built from TRBV7-6 and TRBJ2-2, with TRBD2 as a weak D call on 6 bases. The nucleotide sequence reads as follows: TGTGCCAGCAGCCGGGACTCCTTAGGCGGGGAGCTGTTTTTT. This yields the protein CASSRDSLGGELFF.